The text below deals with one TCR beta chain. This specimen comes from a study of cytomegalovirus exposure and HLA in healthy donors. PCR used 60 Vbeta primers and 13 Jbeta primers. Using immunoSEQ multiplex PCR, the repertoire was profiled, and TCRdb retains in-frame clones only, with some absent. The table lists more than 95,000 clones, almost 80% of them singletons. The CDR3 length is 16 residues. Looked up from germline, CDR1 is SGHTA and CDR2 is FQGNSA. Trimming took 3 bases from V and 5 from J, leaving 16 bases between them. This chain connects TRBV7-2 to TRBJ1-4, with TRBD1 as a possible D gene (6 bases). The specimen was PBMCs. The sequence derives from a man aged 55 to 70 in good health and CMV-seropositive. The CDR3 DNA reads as TGTGCCAGCAGCTTGGGGGGCGGGGGTTTGAATGAAAAACTGTTTTTT. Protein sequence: CASSLGGGGLNEKLFF.